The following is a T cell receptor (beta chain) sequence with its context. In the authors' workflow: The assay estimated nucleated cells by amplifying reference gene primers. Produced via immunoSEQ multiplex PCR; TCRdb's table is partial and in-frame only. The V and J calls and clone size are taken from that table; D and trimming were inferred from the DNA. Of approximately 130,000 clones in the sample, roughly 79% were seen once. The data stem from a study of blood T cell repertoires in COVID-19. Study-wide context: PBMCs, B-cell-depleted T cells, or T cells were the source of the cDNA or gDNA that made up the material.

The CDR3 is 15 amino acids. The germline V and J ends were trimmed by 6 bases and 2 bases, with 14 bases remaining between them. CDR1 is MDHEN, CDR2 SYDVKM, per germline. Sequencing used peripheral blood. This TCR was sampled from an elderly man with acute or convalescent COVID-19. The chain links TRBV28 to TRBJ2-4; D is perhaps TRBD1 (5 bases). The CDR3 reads CASRSQAGTKNIQYF. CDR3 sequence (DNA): TGTGCCAGCAGGTCACAGGCTGGTACCAAAAACATTCAGTACTTC.